This T cell receptor (beta chain) was obtained from a study of T cells in localized non-small cell lung cancer. Generated by immunoSEQ multiplex PCR, the TCRdb table keeps only in-frame clones and is missing some. The sample lists tens of thousands of clones, around nine tenths occurring once. Turning to this clone: Its antigen is currently unknown.

Germline values: CDR1 SGHVS, CDR2 FNYEAQ. CDR3 length: 15 amino acids. V dropped 1 base and J dropped 3; count of bases not matched to a gene: 5. General study points: Clonality peaked in uninvolved adjacent lung rather than tumor. Within adjacent lung there appeared a median around 60 of the top 100 tumor clones.

The receptor comes from a woman aged 40 to 75 with stage II lung adenocarcinoma. The sequencing here drew on PBMCs, taken before any cancer treatment. The chain links TRBV7-6 to TRBJ1-1, with 7 positions matching TRBD1. CDR3: CASSLGQGRDTEAFF. In nucleotides, the CDR3 is TGTGCCAGCAGCTTAGGACAGGGCAGGGACACTGAAGCTTTCTTT.